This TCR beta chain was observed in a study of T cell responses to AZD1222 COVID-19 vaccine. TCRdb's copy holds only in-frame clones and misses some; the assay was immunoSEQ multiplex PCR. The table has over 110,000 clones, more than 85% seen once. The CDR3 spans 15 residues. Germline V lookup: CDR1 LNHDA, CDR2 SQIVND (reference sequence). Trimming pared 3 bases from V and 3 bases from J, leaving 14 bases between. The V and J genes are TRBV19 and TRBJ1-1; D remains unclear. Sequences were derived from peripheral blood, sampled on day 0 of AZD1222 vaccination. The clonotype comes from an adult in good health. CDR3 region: CASSMHRGRDTEAFF. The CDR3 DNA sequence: TGTGCCAGTAGTATGCACAGAGGGCGGGACACTGAAGCTTTCTTT.